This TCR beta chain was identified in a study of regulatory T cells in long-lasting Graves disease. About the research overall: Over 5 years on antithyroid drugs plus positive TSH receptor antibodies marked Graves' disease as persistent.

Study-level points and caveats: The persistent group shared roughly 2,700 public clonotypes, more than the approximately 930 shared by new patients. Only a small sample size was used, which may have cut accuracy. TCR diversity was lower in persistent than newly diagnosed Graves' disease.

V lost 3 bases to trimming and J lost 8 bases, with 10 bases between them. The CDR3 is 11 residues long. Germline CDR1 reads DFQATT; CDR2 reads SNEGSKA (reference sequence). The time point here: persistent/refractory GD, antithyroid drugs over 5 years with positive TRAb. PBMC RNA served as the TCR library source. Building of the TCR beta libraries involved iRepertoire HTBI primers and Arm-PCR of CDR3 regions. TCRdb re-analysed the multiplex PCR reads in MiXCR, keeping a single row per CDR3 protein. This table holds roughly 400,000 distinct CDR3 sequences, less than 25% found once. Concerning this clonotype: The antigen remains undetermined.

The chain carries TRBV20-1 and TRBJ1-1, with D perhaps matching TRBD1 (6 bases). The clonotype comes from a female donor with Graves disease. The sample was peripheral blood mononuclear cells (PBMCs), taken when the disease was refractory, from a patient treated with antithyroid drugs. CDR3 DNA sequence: TGCAGTGCTAGTCAGGGGCTAGAAGCTTTCTTT. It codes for CSASQGLEAFF.